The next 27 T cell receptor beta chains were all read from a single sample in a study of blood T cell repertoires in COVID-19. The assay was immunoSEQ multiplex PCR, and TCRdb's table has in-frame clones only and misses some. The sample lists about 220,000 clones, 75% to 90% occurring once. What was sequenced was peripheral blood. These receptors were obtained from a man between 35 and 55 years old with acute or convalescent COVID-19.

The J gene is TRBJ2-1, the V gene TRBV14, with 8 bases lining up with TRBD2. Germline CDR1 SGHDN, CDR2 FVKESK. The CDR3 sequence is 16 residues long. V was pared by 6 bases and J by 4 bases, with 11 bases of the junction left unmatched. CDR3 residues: CASSQKERGIYNEQFF. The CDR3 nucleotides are TGTGCCAGCAGTCAAAAGGAGCGGGGGATATACAATGAGCAGTTCTTC.

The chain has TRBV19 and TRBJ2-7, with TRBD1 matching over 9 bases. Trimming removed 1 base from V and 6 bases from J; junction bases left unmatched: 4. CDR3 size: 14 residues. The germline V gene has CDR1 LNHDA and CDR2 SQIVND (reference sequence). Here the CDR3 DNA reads TGTGCCAGTAGTATAGCACAGGGGGCGGGCGAGCAGTACTTC. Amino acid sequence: CASSIAQGAGEQYF. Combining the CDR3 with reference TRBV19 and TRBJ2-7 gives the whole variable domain DGGITQSPKYLFRKEGQNVTLSCEQNLNHDAMYWYRQDPGQGLRLIYYSQIVNDFQKGDIAEGYSVSREKKESFPLTVTSAQKNPTAFYLCASSIAQGAGEQYFGPGTRLTVT.

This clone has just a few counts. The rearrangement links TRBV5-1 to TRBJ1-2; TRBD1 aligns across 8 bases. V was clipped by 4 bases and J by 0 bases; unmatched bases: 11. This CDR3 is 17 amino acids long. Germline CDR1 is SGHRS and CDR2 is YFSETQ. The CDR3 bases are TGCGCCAGCAGCCCCCAGGGACAGGACAGGGCTAACTATGGCTACACCTTC. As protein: CASSPQGQDRANYGYTF.

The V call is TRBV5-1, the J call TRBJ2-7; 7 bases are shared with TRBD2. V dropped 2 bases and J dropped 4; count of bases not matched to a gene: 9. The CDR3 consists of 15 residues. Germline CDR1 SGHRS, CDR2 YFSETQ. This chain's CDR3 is CASSFGGSGTYEQYF. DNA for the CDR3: TGCGCCAGCAGCTTCGGGGGGAGCGGTACTTACGAGCAGTACTTC.

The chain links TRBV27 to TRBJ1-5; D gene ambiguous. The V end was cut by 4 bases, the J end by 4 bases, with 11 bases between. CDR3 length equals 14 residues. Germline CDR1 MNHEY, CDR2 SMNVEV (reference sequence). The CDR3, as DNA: TGTGCCAGCAGTTCTTTCCAAGCAAATCAGCCCCAGCATTTT. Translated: CASSSFQANQPQHF.

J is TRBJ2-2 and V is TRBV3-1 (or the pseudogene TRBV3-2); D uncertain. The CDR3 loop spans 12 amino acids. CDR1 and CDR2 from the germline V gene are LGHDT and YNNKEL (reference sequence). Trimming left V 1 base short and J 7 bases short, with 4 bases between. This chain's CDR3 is CASSQAHGELFF. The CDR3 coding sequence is TGTGCCAGCAGCCAAGCCCACGGGGAGCTGTTTTTT.

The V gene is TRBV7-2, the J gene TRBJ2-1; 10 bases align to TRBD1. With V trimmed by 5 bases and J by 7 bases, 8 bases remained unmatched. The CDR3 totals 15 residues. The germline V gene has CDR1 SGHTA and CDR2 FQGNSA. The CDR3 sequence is CASSPGTGVYNEQFF. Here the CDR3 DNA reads TGTGCCAGCAGCCCTGGGACAGGGGTGTATAATGAGCAGTTCTTC.

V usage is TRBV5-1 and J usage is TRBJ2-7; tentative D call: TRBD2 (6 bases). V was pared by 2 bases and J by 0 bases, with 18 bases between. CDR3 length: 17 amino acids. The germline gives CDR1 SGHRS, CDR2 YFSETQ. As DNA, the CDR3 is TGCGCCAGCAGCTTCTATGATGGGGGACTCTACTCCTACGAGCAGTACTTC. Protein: CASSFYDGGLYSYEQYF.

Written as DNA, the CDR3 is TGTGCCAGCACCCCCGTAAAACAGGGCCCCGTGGGGACCCAGTACTTC. Translating it yields CASTPVKQGPVGTQYF. The chain recombines TRBV2 with TRBJ2-5; tentatively, D is TRBD1 (6 bases). Germline assignment: CDR1 SNHLY and CDR2 FYNNEI. This CDR3 contains 16 residues. Trimming cost V 7 bases and J 7 bases, with 25 bases left between them.

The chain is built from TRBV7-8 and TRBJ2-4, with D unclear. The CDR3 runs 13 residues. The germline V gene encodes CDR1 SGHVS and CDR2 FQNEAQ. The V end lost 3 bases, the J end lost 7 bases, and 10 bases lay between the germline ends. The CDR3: CASSFAGSNIQYF. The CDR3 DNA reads TGTGCCAGCAGCTTCGCCGGTTCGAACATTCAGTACTTC.

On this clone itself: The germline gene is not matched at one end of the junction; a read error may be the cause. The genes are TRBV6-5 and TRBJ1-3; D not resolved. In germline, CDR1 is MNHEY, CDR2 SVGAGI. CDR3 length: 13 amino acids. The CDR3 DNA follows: TGTGCCAGCTCCTCGGCGGCTGGGAACACCATATATTTT. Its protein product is CASSSAAGNTIYF.

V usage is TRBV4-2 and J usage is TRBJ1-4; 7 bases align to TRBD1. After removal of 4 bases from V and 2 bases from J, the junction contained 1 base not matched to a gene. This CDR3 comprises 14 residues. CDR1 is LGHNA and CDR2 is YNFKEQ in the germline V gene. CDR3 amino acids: CASSLGQTNEKLFF. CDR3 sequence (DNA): TGTGCCAGCAGCCTGGGACAGACTAATGAAAAACTGTTTTTT.

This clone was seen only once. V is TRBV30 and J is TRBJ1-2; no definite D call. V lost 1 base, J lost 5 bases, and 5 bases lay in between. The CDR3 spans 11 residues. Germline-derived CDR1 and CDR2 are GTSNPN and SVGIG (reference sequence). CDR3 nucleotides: TGTGCCTGGAGTGGGCAGTATGGCTACACCTTC. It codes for CAWSGQYGYTF.

The CDR3 bases are TGTGCCAGCAGCCCGAGTAGGAGCGGCTACGAGCAGTACTTC. As protein: CASSPSRSGYEQYF. The chain has TRBV7-2 and TRBJ2-7; D may be TRBD2 (5 bases). The CDR3 is made up of 14 amino acids. Trimming took 5 bases from V and 3 from J, leaving 14 bases between them. Germline lookup yields CDR1 SGHTA and CDR2 FQGNSA. Based on the CDR3 plus reference TRBV7-2 and TRBJ2-7, the full variable domain is GAGVSQSPSNKVTEKGKDVELRCDPISGHTALYWYRQSLGQGLEFLIYFQGNSAPDKSGLPSDRFSAERTGGSVSTLTIQRTQQEDSAVYLCASSPSRSGYEQYFGPGTRLTVT.

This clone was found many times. This CDR3 reads CAWDTGANTEAFF. CDR3 nucleotide sequence: TGTGCCTGGGACACAGGGGCGAACACTGAAGCTTTCTTT. V is TRBV30 and J is TRBJ1-1; 7 bases agree with TRBD1. V was clipped by 5 bases and J by 1 base; unmatched bases: 4. Germline CDR1 GTSNPN, CDR2 SVGIG (reference sequence). The CDR3 extends over 13 amino acids.

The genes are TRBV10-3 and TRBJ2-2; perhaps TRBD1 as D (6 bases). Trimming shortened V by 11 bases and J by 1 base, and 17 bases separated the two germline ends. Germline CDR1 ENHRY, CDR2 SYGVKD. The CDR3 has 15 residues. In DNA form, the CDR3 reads TGTGCCTCGTACCCGGGACATATGAACACCGGGGAGCTGTTTTTT. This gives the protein CASYPGHMNTGELFF.

The CDR3 is CASSPLSPYAGPDTDTQYF. The CDR3 coding sequence is TGTGCCAGCAGTCCGTTATCTCCTTATGCGGGCCCCGACACAGATACGCAGTATTTT. This chain links TRBV28 with TRBJ2-3, with D perhaps TRBD2 (5 bases). This CDR3 spans 19 amino acids. Trimming removed 5 bases at V and 2 bases at J, with 26 bases between. Germline V gene sequence: CDR1 MDHEN, CDR2 SYDVKM.

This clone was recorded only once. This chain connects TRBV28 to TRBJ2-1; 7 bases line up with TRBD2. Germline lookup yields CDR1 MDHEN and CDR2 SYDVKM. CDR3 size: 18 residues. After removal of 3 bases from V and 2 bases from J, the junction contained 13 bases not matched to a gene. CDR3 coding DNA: TGTGCCAGCAGTTTTCGGGTATCAACGGGAGGTACCTACAATGAGCAGTTCTTC. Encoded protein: CASSFRVSTGGTYNEQFF.

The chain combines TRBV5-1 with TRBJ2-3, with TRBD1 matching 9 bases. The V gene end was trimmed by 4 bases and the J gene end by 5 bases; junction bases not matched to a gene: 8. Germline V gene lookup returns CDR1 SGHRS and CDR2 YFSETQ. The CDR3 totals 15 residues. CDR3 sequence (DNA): TGCGCCAGCAGCGCTACAGGGGGCGGGGGAGATACGCAGTATTTT. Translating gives CASSATGGGGDTQYF.

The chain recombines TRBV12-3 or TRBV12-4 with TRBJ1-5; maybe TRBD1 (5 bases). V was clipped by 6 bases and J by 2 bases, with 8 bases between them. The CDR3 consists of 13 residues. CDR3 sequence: CASRGAGNQPQHF. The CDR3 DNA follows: TGTGCCAGCAGAGGGGCAGGCAATCAGCCCCAGCATTTT.

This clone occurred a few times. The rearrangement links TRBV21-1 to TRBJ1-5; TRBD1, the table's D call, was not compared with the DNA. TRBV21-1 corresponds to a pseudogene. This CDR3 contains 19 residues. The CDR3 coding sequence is TGTGCCAGCAGCAAAGGGGTCTCAGGCCATCCTGCTATCAATCAGCCCCAGCATTTT. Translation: CASSKGVSGHPAINQPQHF.

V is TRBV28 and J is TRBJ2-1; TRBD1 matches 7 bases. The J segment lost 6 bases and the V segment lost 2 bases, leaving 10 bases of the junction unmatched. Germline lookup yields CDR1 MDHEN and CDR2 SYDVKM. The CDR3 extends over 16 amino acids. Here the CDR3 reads CASSLLLRGGRNEQFF. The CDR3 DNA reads TGTGCCAGCAGTTTACTACTTAGAGGGGGCCGCAATGAGCAGTTCTTC.

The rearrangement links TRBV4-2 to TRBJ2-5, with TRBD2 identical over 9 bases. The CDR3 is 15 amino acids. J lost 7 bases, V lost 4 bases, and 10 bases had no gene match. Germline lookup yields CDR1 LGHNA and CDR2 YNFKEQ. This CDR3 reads CASSPSGTNVGTQYF. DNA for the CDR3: TGTGCCAGCAGCCCTAGCGGGACAAACGTTGGGACCCAGTACTTC.

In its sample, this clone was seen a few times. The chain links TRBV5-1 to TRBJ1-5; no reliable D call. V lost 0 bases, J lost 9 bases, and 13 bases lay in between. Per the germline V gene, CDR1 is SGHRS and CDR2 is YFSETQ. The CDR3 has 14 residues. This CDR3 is CASSLDSALSPQHF. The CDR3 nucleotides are TGCGCCAGCAGCTTGGACAGTGCCCTATCGCCCCAGCATTTT.

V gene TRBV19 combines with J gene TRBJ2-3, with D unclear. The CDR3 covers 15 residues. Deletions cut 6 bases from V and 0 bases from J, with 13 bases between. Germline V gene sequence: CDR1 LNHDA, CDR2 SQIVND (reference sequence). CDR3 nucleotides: TGTGCCAGTAGGGCCTTCGACGGGAGCACAGATACGCAGTATTTT. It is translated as CASRAFDGSTDTQYF.

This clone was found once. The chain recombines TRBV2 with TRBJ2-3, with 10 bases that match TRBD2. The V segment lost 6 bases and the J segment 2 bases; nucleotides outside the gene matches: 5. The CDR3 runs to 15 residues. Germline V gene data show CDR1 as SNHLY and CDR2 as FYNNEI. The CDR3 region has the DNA TGTGCCAGCAGGCTAGCGGGAGTGGACACAGATACGCAGTATTTT. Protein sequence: CASRLAGVDTDTQYF.

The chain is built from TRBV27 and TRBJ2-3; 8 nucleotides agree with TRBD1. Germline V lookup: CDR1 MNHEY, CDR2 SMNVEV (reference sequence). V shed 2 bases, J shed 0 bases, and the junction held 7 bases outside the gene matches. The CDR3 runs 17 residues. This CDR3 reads CASSLAGQATSTDTQYF. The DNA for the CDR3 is TGTGCCAGCAGTTTAGCGGGACAGGCTACTAGCACAGATACGCAGTATTTT.